Presented here are 13 T cell receptor beta chains from one specimen sequenced in a study of a mutant IDH1 vaccine in newly diagnosed glioma. Their antigens are not known. Using immunoSEQ multiplex PCR, the repertoire was profiled, and TCRdb retains in-frame clones only, with some absent. The data show more than 55,000 clones, about 84% seen once. Specified time point: week 11, during vaccination. It was 300 ug of mutant IDH1 20-mer peptide that made up each vaccine dose, given with topical imiquimod. The source was PBMCs, collected from a glioma patient whose treatment included an IDH1 peptide vaccine. These receptors all come from a man aged 25 to 40 with glioma.

The rearrangement links TRBV28 to TRBJ2-7; a possible D gene is TRBD1 (6 bases). This CDR3 has 15 residues. V gave up 0 bases and J gave up 1 base, with 10 bases separating them. Germline V gene sequence: CDR1 MDHEN, CDR2 SYDVKM. This CDR3 is CASSLWDRISYEQYF. The CDR3 nucleotides read TGTGCCAGCAGTTTATGGGACAGAATATCCTACGAGCAGTACTTC.

Only a few counts were recorded for this clone. The chain has TRBV6-1 and TRBJ2-4; D may be TRBD1 (7 bases). Trimming stripped 3 bases from V and 2 bases from J, with 11 bases between. Germline V gives CDR1 MNHNS, CDR2 SASEGT. This CDR3 region has 15 residues. CDR3: CASSEAGGSKNIQYF. CDR3 sequence (DNA): TGTGCCAGCAGTGAGGCAGGGGGGTCCAAAAACATTCAGTACTTC.

V usage is TRBV5-5 and J usage is TRBJ2-4, with D possibly TRBD1 on 5 matching bases. Germline V gene lookup returns CDR1 SGHKS and CDR2 YYEKEE (reference sequence). Trimming cost V 4 bases and J 4 bases, with 18 bases left between them. This CDR3 spans 16 amino acids. The CDR3 DNA reads TGTGCCAGCAGCCCGTTAGCAGGGATGTGGAAAAACATTCAGTACTTC. Translating it yields CASSPLAGMWKNIQYF.

This clone was counted a single time. The CDR3 nucleotides read TGTGCCTGGGGACAGGGGCTTACCTACGAGCAGTACTTC. This codes for CAWGQGLTYEQYF. The rearrangement links TRBV30 to TRBJ2-7, with TRBD1 identical over 9 bases. The CDR3 extends over 13 amino acids. Germline lookup yields CDR1 GTSNPN and CDR2 SVGIG (reference sequence). The junction had 4 bases not matched to a gene; V was cut back by 5 bases and J by 2 bases.

The rearrangement joins TRBV7-3 to TRBJ1-5, with D possibly matching TRBD1 (5 bases). Germline V gives CDR1 SGHTA, CDR2 FQGTGA. This CDR3 has 16 residues. V gave up 2 bases and J gave up 3 bases, with 14 bases separating them. CDR3 coding DNA: TGTGCCAGCAGCTTAGGTGGGGCAGGAATCAATCAGCCCCAGCATTTT. Its protein product is CASSLGGAGINQPQHF.

The chain is built from TRBV28 and TRBJ2-5; D may be TRBD1 (5 bases). The V gene's germline CDR1 is MDHEN and CDR2 SYDVKM. V was shortened by 8 bases and J by 2 bases, with 15 bases between the two germline ends. The length of the CDR3 is 14 residues. This CDR3 reads CASGTLGQQETQYF. DNA for the CDR3: TGTGCCAGCGGAACACTGGGGCAACAAGAGACCCAGTACTTC.

In DNA form, the CDR3 reads TGTGCCAGCAGCTCCCACGCGGGAAATGAGCAGTTCTTC. It translates to CASSSHAGNEQFF. The rearrangement links TRBV4-2 to TRBJ2-1, with D tentatively TRBD2 (6 bases). Trimming cost V 5 bases and J 7 bases, with 12 bases left between them. The CDR3 is 13 residues long. CDR1 is LGHNA and CDR2 is YNFKEQ in the germline V gene.

The chain carries TRBV30 and TRBJ2-5; D ambiguous. TRBJ2-7 explains the end of the DNA better; the J call may be wrong. Germline loops: CDR1 GTSNPN, CDR2 SVGIG (reference sequence). CDR3 size: 13 residues. In nucleotides, the CDR3 is TGTGCCTGGAGTGTATCGGTTGGGTACGAGCAGTACTTC. It encodes CAWSVSVGYEQYF.

The chain carries TRBV5-4 and TRBJ2-3; 8 nucleotides match TRBD2. Looked up from germline, CDR1 is SGHNT and CDR2 is YYREEE (reference sequence). This CDR3 region has 15 residues. V lost 1 base to trimming and J lost 3 bases; unmatched junction nucleotides: 4. In DNA form, the CDR3 reads TGTGCCAGCAGCTTGTTGCGGGAGGAAACAGATACGCAGTATTTT. Amino acids: CASSLLREETDTQYF.

This clone appeared a few times. The J gene is TRBJ2-5, the V gene TRBV30, with unresolved D. This CDR3 contains 15 residues. Trimming took off 3 bases at V and 1 base at J, with 15 bases between the two ends. Germline values: CDR1 GTSNPN, CDR2 SVGIG (reference sequence). Written as DNA, the CDR3 is TGTGCCTGGAGCTCTGGGTCGGCGGTCCAAGAGACCCAGTACTTC. This gives the protein CAWSSGSAVQETQYF.

The V and J genes are TRBV5-4 and TRBJ1-2; possibly TRBD1 for D (6 bases). With 7 bases removed from V and 8 bases from J, the gap between germline ends came to 18 bases. CDR1 and CDR2 from the germline V gene are SGHNT and YYREEE (reference sequence). This CDR3 is built from 13 residues. In nucleotides, the CDR3 is TGTGCCAGCTCGGAGACTCACAGGGAAGGCTACACCTTC. Its translation is CASSETHREGYTF.

CDR3 in DNA: TGCGCCAGCAGCCGACCACGGGGGGAGACTGAAGCTTTCTTT. The encoded protein is CASSRPRGETEAFF. This chain connects TRBV4-1 to TRBJ1-1; a weak D match, TRBD1 (5 bases). V lost 4 bases, J lost 5 bases, and 14 bases lay in between. The germline V gene has CDR1 MGHRA and CDR2 YSYEKL. The CDR3 has 14 amino acids.

The rearrangement links TRBV19 to TRBJ2-1; 10 bases agree with TRBD2. CDR1 is LNHDA, CDR2 SQIVND, per germline (reference sequence). This CDR3 is 17 amino acids long. The junction had 11 bases not matched to a gene; V was cut back by 4 bases and J by 5 bases. The CDR3 here is CASSNFPGLASDNEQFF. The CDR3 coding sequence is TGTGCCAGTAGTAATTTTCCGGGACTAGCGAGCGACAATGAGCAGTTCTTC.